These 21 T cell receptor beta chains share one sample of origin, sequenced in a study of T cell repertoires in cytomegalovirus infection. Their specific antigens are unknown. TCRdb analysed the reads with MiXCR anew, one entry per CDR3 protein. This repertoire shows about 500,000 distinct CDR3 sequences, roughly a third found once; its top ten account for roughly a sixth. Specimen: cultured PBMCs, collected from culture after CMV antigen stimulation. Receptors originate from a human donor in good health (CMV status not recorded). Some clones in this sample may be carry-over from other donors' samples.

This clonotype has more than one count but fewer than ten. The genes are TRBV30 and TRBJ2-7; 9 bases fit TRBD1. Germline assignment: CDR1 GTSNPN and CDR2 SVGIG (reference sequence). The CDR3 has 17 amino acids. With 4 bases clipped from V and 3 bases from J, the junction kept 16 bases outside the gene matches. CDR3 in amino acids: CAWTKGTGRFVGYEQYF. The CDR3 coding sequence is TGTGCCTGGACAAAAGGGACAGGGCGTTTCGTGGGCTACGAGCAGTACTTC.

This clonotype was seen repeatedly, ten times or more. V is TRBV7-2 and J is TRBJ2-4; 15 positions match TRBD2. The CDR3 runs to 18 residues. Trimming removed 3 bases from V and 7 bases from J; junction bases left unmatched: 10. Looked up from germline, CDR1 is SGHTA and CDR2 is FQGNSA. The CDR3 sequence is CASSFHGLAGGTENIQYF. The CDR3 coding sequence is TGTGCCAGCAGCTTCCACGGACTAGCGGGAGGGACGGAGAACATTCAGTACTTC.

V is TRBV27 and J is TRBJ2-3, with no clear D. The V gene lost 10 bases and the J gene lost 3 bases, with 17 bases spanning the gap. CDR1 MNHEY and CDR2 SMNVEV come from the germline V gene (reference sequence). The CDR3 is made up of 14 amino acids. The CDR3 protein is CAISQSWSTDTQYF. CDR3 nucleotides: TGTGCCATATCTCAATCTTGGTCTACAGATACGCAGTATTTT.

The J gene is TRBJ2-3, the V gene TRBV10-3; no clear D gene. The CDR3 has 11 amino acids. Germline V gene sequence: CDR1 ENHRY, CDR2 SYGVKD. Trimming stripped 7 bases from V and 3 bases from J, with 5 bases between. The CDR3 DNA sequence: TGTGCCATCACCTCGACAGATACGCAGTATTTT. This gives the protein CAITSTDTQYF.

This chain connects TRBV11-2 to TRBJ2-3, with a tentative D call TRBD1 (5 bases). The CDR3 is 16 residues long. V was clipped by 6 bases and J by 3 bases, with 19 bases between them. Germline V gives CDR1 SGHAT, CDR2 FQNNGV. The CDR3: CASRPHWGSITDTQYF. DNA of the CDR3: TGTGCCAGCAGACCCCATTGGGGCTCTATTACAGATACGCAGTATTTT. Full variable domain (outside the CDR3, taken from reference TRBV11-2 and TRBJ2-3): EAGVAQSPRYKIIEKRQSVAFWCNPISGHATLYWYQQILGQGPKLLIQFQNNGVVDDSQLPKDRFSAERLKGVDSTLKIQPAKLEDSAVYLCASRPHWGSITDTQYFGPGTRLTVL.

This clonotype was recorded many times. V and J are TRBV12-3 or TRBV12-4 and TRBJ1-2; TRBD1 might be the D (5 bases). The length of the CDR3 is 13 residues. The ends were cut back, 3 bases at V and 8 bases at J, with 13 bases in the middle. The chain's CDR3 is CASSFPGDHGYTF. CDR3 bases: TGTGCCAGCAGTTTCCCGGGGGACCACGGCTACACCTTC.

The J gene is TRBJ2-3, the V gene TRBV19; D perhaps matches TRBD2 (5 bases). CDR3 size: 16 residues. V lost 3 bases and J lost 4, with 17 bases in between. Germline loops: CDR1 LNHDA, CDR2 SQIVND (reference sequence). CDR3: CASSMTDSPPADTQYF. Here the CDR3 DNA reads TGTGCCAGTAGTATGACGGACTCCCCGCCCGCAGATACGCAGTATTTT.

This clonotype came up many times. The rearrangement links TRBV6-5 to TRBJ2-7; D may be TRBD1 (6 bases). CDR1 and CDR2 from the germline V gene are MNHEY and SVGAGI. The CDR3 extends over 13 amino acids. Trimming pared 0 bases from V and 3 bases from J, leaving 6 bases between. This CDR3 is CASSYSRGYEQYV. CDR3 nucleotide sequence: TGTGCCAGCAGTTACTCCAGGGGCTACGAGCAGTACGTC.

This clonotype was counted a few times. This chain connects TRBV11-3 to TRBJ2-3; D ambiguous. Deletions cut 5 bases from V and 0 bases from J, with 6 bases between. Germline CDR1 SGHNT, CDR2 YENEEA. The CDR3 is made up of 13 amino acids. CDR3 coding DNA: TGTGCCAGCAGCCTGTGGAGCACAGATACGCAGTATTTT. Translating gives CASSLWSTDTQYF. Full variable domain (rest looked up from reference TRBV11-3 and TRBJ2-3): EAGVVQSPRYKIIEKKQPVAFWCNPISGHNTLYWYLQNLGQGPELLIRYENEEAVDDSQLPKDRFSAERLKGVDSTLKIQPAELGDSAVYLCASSLWSTDTQYFGPGTRLTVL.

The chain is built from TRBV2 and TRBJ2-7; D unresolved. V lost 2 bases, J lost 3 bases, and 5 bases lay in between. CDR3 length equals 12 residues. Germline V gives CDR1 SNHLY, CDR2 FYNNEI. For the CDR3, the DNA is TGTGCCAGCAGTGAACCTCACTACGAGCAGTACGTC. Encoded protein: CASSEPHYEQYV.

V is TRBV6-2 or TRBV6-3 and J is TRBJ2-1, with 8 positions matching TRBD2. There are 19 residues in the CDR3. V shed 1 base and J 4 bases; nucleotides not matched to a gene: 15. Germline V gene sequence: CDR1 MNHEY, CDR2 SVGEGT. Written as DNA, the CDR3 is TGTGCCAGCAGTTACTTGGTGAGAGCGGGAGCCCCGGCGTACAATGAGCAGTTCTTC. This codes for CASSYLVRAGAPAYNEQFF.

This chain joins TRBV20-1 and TRBJ2-1, with 9 bases lining up with TRBD1. This CDR3 has 14 amino acids. Germline CDR1 and CDR2: DFQATT and SNEGSKA (reference sequence). The ends lost 1 base at V and 8 bases at J; junction bases unmatched: 6. The CDR3 loop is CSARAGTGSDEQFF. Written as DNA, the CDR3 is TGCAGTGCTAGAGCCGGGACAGGGTCGGATGAGCAGTTCTTC.

V is TRBV4-1 and J is TRBJ1-2; TRBD1 aligns across 9 bases. CDR3 length: 16 amino acids. V lost 0 bases and J lost 4; bases outside the gene matches: 6. From germline, CDR1 is MGHRA and CDR2 YSYEKL. The CDR3 reads CASSQEEGQGFYGYTF. The CDR3 nucleotides are TGCGCCAGCAGCCAAGAAGAGGGACAGGGCTTCTATGGCTACACCTTC.

Only a few counts were recorded for this clonotype. This rearrangement joins TRBV6-2 or TRBV6-3 to TRBJ1-5, with 10 bases that match TRBD1. The CDR3 is made up of 14 amino acids. The germline V gene has CDR1 MNHEY and CDR2 SVGEGT. V shed 5 bases and J 7 bases; nucleotides not matched to a gene: 5. CDR3 nucleotides: TGTGCCAGCAGTCCTCGGACAGGGGGACAGCCCCAGCATTTT. Translation gives CASSPRTGGQPQHF.

The V call is TRBV12-3 or TRBV12-4, the J call TRBJ2-5; 7 bases are shared with TRBD2. This CDR3 contains 14 residues. V lost 8 bases, J lost 3 bases, and 9 bases stayed unmatched. CDR3 nucleotides: TGTGCCAGCCGGGACTACGGCGGAGAAGAGACCCAGTACTTC. It yields the protein CASRDYGGEETQYF.

This clonotype was counted at least ten times. For the CDR3, the DNA is TGTGCCAGCAGCTTAATGGGGGGCACTGAAGCTTTCTTT. Translated, it gives CASSLMGGTEAFF. This chain links TRBV7-2 with TRBJ1-1, with D perhaps matching TRBD1 (5 bases). The germline V gene encodes CDR1 SGHTA and CDR2 FQGNSA. The CDR3 totals 13 residues. V lost 2 bases, J lost 4 bases, and 8 bases lay in between.

The J gene is TRBJ2-3, the V gene TRBV28; D tentatively fits TRBD1 or TRBD2 (5 bases each). The CDR3 runs to 14 residues. V dropped 2 bases and J dropped 5 bases, with 11 bases sitting between them. CDR1 MDHEN and CDR2 SYDVKM come from the germline V gene. The CDR3 nucleotides are TGTGCCAGCAGTTTAATGGGGGAGTTAGATACGCAGTATTTT. Its protein is CASSLMGELDTQYF. The full variable domain, completed using reference TRBV28 and TRBJ2-3, is DVKVTQSSRYLVKRTGEKVFLECVQDMDHENMFWYRQDPGLGLRLIYFSYDVKMKEKGDIPEGYSVSREKKERFSLILESASTNQTSMYLCASSLMGELDTQYFGPGTRLTVL.

The chain employs TRBV27 and TRBJ2-1; D is uncertain. Trimming removed 4 bases at V and 7 bases at J, with 17 bases between. Germline assignment: CDR1 MNHEY and CDR2 SMNVEV (reference sequence). CDR3 size: 15 residues. The CDR3 region has the DNA TGTGCCAGCAGTTCCGAACTGGGCTTACGGAATGAGCAGTTCTTC. Translating gives CASSSELGLRNEQFF.

This clonotype was seen ten or more times. The chain carries TRBV7-2 and TRBJ1-2; D unresolved. Deletions cut 2 bases from V and 7 bases from J, with 8 bases between. Germline V gene data show CDR1 as SGHTA and CDR2 as FQGNSA. This CDR3 is built from 12 residues. The CDR3 protein is CASSLFVFGYTF. The DNA for the CDR3 is TGTGCCAGCAGCTTATTTGTATTTGGCTACACCTTC. The full variable domain, its missing parts supplied by reference TRBV7-2 and TRBJ1-2, is GAGVSQSPSNKVTEKGKDVELRCDPISGHTALYWYRQSLGQGLEFLIYFQGNSAPDKSGLPSDRFSAERTGGSVSTLTIQRTQQEDSAVYLCASSLFVFGYTFGSGTRLTVV.

The chain is built from TRBV24-1 and TRBJ2-1; 7 bases are shared with TRBD1. V dropped 5 bases and J dropped 0; count of bases not matched to a gene: 3. CDR1 KGHDR and CDR2 SFDVKD come from the germline V gene. The CDR3 has 15 residues. The chain's CDR3 is CATSGTGSSYNEQFF. CDR3 bases: TGTGCCACCAGTGGGACAGGTTCCTCCTACAATGAGCAGTTCTTC.

This chain links TRBV10-3 with TRBJ2-3; D may be TRBD2 (5 bases). V shed 7 bases and J shed 1 base, with 12 bases lying between them. Germline values: CDR1 ENHRY, CDR2 SYGVKD. CDR3 length: 14 amino acids. CDR3 nucleotide sequence: TGTGCCATCACGGCGGGCGCTGGCACAGATACGCAGTATTTT. It encodes CAITAGAGTDTQYF.